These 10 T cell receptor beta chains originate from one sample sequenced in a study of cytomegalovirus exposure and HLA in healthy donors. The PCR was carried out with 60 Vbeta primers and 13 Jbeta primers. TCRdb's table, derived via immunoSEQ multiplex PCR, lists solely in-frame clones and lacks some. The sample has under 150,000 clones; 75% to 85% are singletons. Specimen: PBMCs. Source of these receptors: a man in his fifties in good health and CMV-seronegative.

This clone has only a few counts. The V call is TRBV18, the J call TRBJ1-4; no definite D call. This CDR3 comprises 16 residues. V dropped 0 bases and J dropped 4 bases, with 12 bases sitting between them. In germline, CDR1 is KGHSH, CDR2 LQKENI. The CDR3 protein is CASSPPSRAGNEKLFF. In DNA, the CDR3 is TGTGCCAGCTCACCACCTTCTAGGGCGGGTAATGAAAAACTGTTTTTT.

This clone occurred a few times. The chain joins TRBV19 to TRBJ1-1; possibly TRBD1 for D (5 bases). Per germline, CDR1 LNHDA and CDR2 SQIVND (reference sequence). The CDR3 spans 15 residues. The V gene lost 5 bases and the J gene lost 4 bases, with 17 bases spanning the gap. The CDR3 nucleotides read TGTGCCAGTAGTTTTAGGGGCGGCGGGGGCACTGAAGCTTTCTTT. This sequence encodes CASSFRGGGGTEAFF.

As DNA, the CDR3 is TGTGCCAGCAGTGGCCGGGGGGGTAACAATCAGCCCCAGCATTTT. As protein: CASSGRGGNNQPQHF. The V call is TRBV6-6, the J call TRBJ1-5, with D maybe TRBD1 (5 bases). Germline CDR1 reads MNHNY; CDR2 reads SVGAGI (reference sequence). The germline V and J ends were trimmed by 5 bases and 3 bases, with 14 bases remaining between them. This CDR3 is 15 amino acids long.

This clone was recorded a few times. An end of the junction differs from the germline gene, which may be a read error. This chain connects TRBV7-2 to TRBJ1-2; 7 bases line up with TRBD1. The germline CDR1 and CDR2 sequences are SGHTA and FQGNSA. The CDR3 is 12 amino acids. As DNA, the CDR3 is TGTGCCTGCAGGGAGGGGGCGCGGGGCTACACCTTC. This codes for CACREGARGYTF.

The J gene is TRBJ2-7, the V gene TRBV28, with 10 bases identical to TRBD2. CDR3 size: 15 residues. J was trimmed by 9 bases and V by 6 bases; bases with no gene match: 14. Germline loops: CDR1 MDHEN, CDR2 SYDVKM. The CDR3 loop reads CASSLSSGRGIGQYF. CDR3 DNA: TGTGCCAGCAGCCTATCTAGCGGGAGAGGGATAGGGCAGTACTTC.

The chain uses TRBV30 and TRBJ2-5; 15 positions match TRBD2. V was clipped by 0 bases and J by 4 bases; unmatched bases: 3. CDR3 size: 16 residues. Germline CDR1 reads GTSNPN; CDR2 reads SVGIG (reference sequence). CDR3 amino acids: CAWSVGLAGGAETQYF. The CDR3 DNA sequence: TGTGCCTGGAGTGTTGGACTAGCGGGAGGGGCAGAGACCCAGTACTTC.

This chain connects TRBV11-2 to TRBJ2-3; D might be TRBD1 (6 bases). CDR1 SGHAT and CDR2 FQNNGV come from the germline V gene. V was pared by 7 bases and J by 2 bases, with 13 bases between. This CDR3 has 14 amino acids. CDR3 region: CASTPTGPTDTQYF. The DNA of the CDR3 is TGTGCCAGCACCCCGACAGGACCCACAGATACGCAGTATTTT.

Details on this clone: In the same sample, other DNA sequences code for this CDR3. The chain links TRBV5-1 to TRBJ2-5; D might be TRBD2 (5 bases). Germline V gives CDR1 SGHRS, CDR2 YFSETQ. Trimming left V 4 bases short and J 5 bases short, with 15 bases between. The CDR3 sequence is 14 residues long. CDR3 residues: CASSPGKPGETQYF. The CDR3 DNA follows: TGCGCCAGCAGCCCCGGGAAGCCGGGGGAGACCCAGTACTTC.

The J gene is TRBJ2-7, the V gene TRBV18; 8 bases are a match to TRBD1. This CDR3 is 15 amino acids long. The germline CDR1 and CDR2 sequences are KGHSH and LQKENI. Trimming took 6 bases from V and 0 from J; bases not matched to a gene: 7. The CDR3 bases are TGTGCCAGCTCCCTGGGACAGGCGAGCTCCTACGAGCAGTACTTC. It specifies CASSLGQASSYEQYF.

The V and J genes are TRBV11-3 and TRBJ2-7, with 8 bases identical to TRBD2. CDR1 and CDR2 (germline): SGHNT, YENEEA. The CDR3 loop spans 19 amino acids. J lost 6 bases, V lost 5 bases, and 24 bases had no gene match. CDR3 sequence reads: CASSALLSGSDRVGVEQYF. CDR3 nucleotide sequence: TGTGCCAGCAGCGCACTCTTAAGCGGGAGCGACCGCGTGGGTGTCGAGCAGTACTTC.